The following is a T cell receptor beta chain sequence with its context. The source of the sample is a study of response to subunit inactivated influenza vaccine. MiXCR, applied by TCRdb to the RT-PCR reads, yields one record per CDR3 protein. This repertoire shows hundreds of thousands of distinct CDR3 sequences, approximately 11% found once; its top ten account for around 10%. The sample was also linked to a second study, of T cells expressing NK-cell markers. That source adds: The authors generated TCR beta cDNA through 5'RACE template switching with UMIs. Of the CD8+ T cells in more than five donors, 1.0-7.0% belonged to dominant NKG2C+ clonotypes. Whether expanded NKG2C+ T cell clones recognized HCMV stayed uncertain.

This receptor was obtained from a man aged 50 to 59 who received an inactivated influenza vaccine. The source was PBMCs from blood, collected on the day of vaccination.

This chain's CDR3 is CASSQLTGKTDTQYF. CDR3 sequence (DNA): TGTGCCAGCAGCCAATTGACAGGGAAGACAGATACGCAGTATTTT. The chain joins TRBV14 to TRBJ2-3, with TRBD1 matching over 7 bases. V lost 2 bases to trimming and J lost 3 bases; unmatched junction nucleotides: 5. Per the germline V gene, CDR1 is SGHDN and CDR2 is FVKESK. The CDR3 runs 15 residues.